This T cell receptor beta chain was obtained from a study of blood T cell repertoires in COVID-19. About the study: Nucleic acid was either cDNA or gDNA, and it came from T cells, B-cell-depleted T cells, or PBMCs.

The method was immunoSEQ multiplex PCR; TCRdb's version includes in-frame clones alone and lacks a portion of them. The sample records around 150,000 clones, 75% to 80% being singletons. The CDR3 consists of 14 residues. In germline, CDR1 is MNHEY, CDR2 SVGAGI. V dropped 6 bases and J dropped 10 bases, with 16 bases sitting between them. The TCR was taken from an elderly woman with acute or convalescent COVID-19. The sequencing input was peripheral blood. This chain connects TRBV6-5 to TRBJ1-6; D call uncertain. This CDR3 is CASSDRGVGSPLHF. CDR3 nucleotide sequence: TGTGCCAGCAGCGACCGCGGGGTAGGCTCACCCCTCCACTTT.